This TCR beta chain was captured in a study of cytomegalovirus exposure and HLA in healthy donors. Overall study results and limits: By HLA locus, TCR association rates varied in a later analysis, with DRB1 showing the most and HLA-C the fewest. The study put under 200 TCR beta chains on its list as cytomegalovirus-associated.

Concerning this clone: Its antigen is still unknown.

Primers included in the PCR were 60 Vbeta and 13 Jbeta primers. Repertoires were generated with immunoSEQ multiplex PCR, while TCRdb's copy carries only in-frame clones and drops some. Counted here are roughly 300,000 clones, roughly 89% occurring once; the ten biggest clones make up less than 4%. The CDR3 extends over 16 amino acids. The V and J ends lost 1 base and 0 bases respectively, with 13 bases between them. From germline, CDR1 is GTSNPN and CDR2 SVGIG (reference sequence). The rearrangement links TRBV30 to TRBJ1-3; D perhaps matches TRBD1 (5 bases). The sequence was collected from a man aged 35-49 years in good health and CMV-seropositive. Sample: PBMCs. The CDR3 sequence is CAWSADSPSSGNTIYF. The CDR3 DNA follows: TGTGCCTGGAGTGCAGACAGTCCGAGCTCTGGAAACACCATATATTTT.